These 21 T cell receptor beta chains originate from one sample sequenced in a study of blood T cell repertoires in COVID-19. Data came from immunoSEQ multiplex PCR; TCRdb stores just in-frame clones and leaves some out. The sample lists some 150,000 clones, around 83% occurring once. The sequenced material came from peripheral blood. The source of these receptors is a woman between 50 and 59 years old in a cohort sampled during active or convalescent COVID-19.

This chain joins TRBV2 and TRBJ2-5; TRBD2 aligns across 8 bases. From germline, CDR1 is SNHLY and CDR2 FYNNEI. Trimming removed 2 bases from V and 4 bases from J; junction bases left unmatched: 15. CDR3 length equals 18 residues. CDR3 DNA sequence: TGTGCCAGCAGTGAAAGGCGTACGAGGCGGGGGGCCCCAGAGACCCAGTACTTC. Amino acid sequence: CASSERRTRRGAPETQYF.

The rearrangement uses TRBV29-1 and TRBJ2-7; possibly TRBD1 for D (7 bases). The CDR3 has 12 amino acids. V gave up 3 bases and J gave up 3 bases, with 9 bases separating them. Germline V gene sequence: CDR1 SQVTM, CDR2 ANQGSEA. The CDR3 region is CSVEQGGYEQYF. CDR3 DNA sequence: TGCAGCGTTGAGCAGGGGGGCTACGAGCAGTACTTC.

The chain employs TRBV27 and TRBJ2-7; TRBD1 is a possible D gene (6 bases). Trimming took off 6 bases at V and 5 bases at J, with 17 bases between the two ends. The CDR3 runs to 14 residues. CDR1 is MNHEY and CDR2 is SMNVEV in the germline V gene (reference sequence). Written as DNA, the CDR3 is TGTGCCAGCAGATCGCTCAACAGGGTCCACGAGCAGTACTTC. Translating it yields CASRSLNRVHEQYF.

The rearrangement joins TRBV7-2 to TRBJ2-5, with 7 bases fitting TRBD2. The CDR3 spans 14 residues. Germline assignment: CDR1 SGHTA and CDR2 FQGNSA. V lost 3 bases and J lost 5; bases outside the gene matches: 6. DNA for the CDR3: TGTGCCAGCAGCTTCTTGACTAGCACCGAGACCCAGTACTTC. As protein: CASSFLTSTETQYF.

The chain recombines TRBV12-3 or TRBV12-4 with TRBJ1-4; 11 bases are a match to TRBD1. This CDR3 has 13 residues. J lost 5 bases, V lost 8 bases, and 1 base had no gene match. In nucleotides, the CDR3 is TGTGCCAGCCGGACAGGGGGCAATGAAAAACTGTTTTTT. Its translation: CASRTGGNEKLFF.

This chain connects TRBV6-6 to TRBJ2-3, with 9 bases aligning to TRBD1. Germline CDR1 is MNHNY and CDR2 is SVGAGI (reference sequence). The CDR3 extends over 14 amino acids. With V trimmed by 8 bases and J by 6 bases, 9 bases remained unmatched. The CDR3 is CASAGTGMADTQYF. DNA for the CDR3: TGTGCCAGCGCCGGGACAGGGATGGCGGATACGCAGTATTTT.

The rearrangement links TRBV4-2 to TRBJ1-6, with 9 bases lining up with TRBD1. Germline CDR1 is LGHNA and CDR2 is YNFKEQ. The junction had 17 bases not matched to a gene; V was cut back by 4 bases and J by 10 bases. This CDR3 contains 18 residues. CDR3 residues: CASSPRTGEGRFRSPLHF. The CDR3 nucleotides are TGTGCCAGCAGCCCCCGGACAGGGGAAGGTCGGTTTCGGTCACCCCTCCACTTT.

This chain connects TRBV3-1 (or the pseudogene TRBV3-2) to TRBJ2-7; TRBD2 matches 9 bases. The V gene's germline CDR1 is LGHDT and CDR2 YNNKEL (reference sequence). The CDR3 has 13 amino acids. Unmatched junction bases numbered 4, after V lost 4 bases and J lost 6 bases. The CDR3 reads CASSPGLAFEQYF. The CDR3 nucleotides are TGTGCCAGCAGCCCCGGACTAGCGTTCGAGCAGTACTTC.

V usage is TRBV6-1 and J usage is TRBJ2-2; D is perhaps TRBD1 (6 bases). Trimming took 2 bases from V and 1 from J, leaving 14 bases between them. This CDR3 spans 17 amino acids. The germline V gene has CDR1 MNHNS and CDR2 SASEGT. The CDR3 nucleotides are TGTGCCAGCAGTGAACAGGCTCCAGGGGTGAACACCGGGGAGCTGTTTTTT. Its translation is CASSEQAPGVNTGELFF.

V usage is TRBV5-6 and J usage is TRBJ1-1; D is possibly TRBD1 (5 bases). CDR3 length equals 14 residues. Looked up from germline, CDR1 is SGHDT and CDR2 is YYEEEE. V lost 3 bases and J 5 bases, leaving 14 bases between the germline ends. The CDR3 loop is CASSSQGKETEAFF. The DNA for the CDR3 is TGTGCCAGCAGCTCGCAGGGAAAGGAAACTGAAGCTTTCTTT.

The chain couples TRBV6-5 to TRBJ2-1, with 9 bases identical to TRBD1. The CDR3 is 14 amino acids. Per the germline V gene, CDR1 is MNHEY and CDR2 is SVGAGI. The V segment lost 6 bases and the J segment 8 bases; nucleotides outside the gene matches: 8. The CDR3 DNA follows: TGTGCCAGCAGGAGGACAGGGGAAAGCTATGAGCAGTTCTTC. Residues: CASRRTGESYEQFF.

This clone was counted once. The CDR3 reads CATSRAGVHTGELFF. CDR3 sequence (DNA): TGTGCCACCAGCAGAGCAGGGGTGCACACCGGGGAGCTGTTTTTT. The chain is built from TRBV15 and TRBJ2-2; maybe TRBD1 (6 bases). Germline CDR1 and CDR2: LNHNV and YYDKDF (reference sequence). The ends were cut back, 1 base at V and 3 bases at J, with 9 bases in the middle. The CDR3 covers 15 residues.

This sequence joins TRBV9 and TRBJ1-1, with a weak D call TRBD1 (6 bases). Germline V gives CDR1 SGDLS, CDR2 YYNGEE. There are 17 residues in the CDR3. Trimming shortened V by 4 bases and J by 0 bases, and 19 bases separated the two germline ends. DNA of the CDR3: TGTGCCAGCAGCCCTCGATCCGGGGGGGGCATGAACACTGAAGCTTTCTTT. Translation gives CASSPRSGGGMNTEAFF.

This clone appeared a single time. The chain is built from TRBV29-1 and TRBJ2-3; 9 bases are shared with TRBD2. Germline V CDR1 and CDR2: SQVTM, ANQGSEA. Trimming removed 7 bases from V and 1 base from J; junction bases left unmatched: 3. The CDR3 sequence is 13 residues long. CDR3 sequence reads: CSGIAGGTDTQYF. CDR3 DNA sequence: TGCAGCGGCATAGCGGGGGGCACAGATACGCAGTATTTT.

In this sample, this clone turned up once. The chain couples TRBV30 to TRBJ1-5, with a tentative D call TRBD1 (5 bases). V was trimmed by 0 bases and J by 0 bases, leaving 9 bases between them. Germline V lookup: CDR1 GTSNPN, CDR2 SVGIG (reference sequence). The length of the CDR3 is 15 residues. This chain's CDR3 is CAWSVRGYSNQPQHF. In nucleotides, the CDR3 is TGTGCCTGGAGTGTACGGGGGTATAGCAATCAGCCCCAGCATTTT. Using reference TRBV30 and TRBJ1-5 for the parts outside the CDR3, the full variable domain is SQTIHQWPATLVQPVGSPLSLECTVEGTSNPNLYWYRQAAGRGLQLLFYSVGIGQISSEVPQNLSASRPQDRQFILSSKKLLLSDSGFYLCAWSVRGYSNQPQHFGDGTRLSIL.

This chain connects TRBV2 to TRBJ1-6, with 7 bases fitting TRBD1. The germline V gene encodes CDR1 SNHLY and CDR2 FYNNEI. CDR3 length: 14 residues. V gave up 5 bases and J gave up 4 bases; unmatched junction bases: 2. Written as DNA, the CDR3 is TGTGCCAGCAGTTCGGGACAGTATAATTCACCCCTCCACTTT. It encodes CASSSGQYNSPLHF.

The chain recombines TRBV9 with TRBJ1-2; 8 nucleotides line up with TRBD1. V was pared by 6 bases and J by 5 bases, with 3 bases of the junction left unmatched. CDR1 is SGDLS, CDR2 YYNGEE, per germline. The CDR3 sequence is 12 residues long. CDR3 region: CASTGTGYGYTF. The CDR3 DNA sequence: TGTGCCAGCACGGGGACAGGTTATGGCTACACCTTC.

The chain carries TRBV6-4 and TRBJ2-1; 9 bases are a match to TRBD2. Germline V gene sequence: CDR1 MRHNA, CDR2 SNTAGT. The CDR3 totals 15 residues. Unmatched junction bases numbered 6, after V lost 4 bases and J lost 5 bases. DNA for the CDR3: TGTGCCAGCAGTGCTTCTAGCGGGGACCACAATGAGCAGTTCTTC. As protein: CASSASSGDHNEQFF.

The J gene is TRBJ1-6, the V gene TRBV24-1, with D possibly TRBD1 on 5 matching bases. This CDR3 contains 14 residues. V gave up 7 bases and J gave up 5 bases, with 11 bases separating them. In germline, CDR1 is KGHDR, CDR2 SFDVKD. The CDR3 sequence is CATSYGGNNSPLHF. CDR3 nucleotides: TGTGCCACCAGCTACGGGGGAAATAATTCACCCCTCCACTTT.

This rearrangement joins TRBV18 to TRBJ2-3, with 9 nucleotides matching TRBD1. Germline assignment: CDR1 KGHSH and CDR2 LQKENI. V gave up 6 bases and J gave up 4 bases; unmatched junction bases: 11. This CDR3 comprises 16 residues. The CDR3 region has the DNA TGTGCCAGCTCCCCTTCCGGGACAGGGTCTTCAGATACGCAGTATTTT. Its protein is CASSPSGTGSSDTQYF.

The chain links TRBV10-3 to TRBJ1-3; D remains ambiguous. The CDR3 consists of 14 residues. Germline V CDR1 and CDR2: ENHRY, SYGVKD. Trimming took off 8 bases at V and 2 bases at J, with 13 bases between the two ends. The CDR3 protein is CAIETENPGNTIYF. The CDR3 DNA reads TGTGCCATCGAGACGGAGAACCCTGGAAACACCATATATTTT.